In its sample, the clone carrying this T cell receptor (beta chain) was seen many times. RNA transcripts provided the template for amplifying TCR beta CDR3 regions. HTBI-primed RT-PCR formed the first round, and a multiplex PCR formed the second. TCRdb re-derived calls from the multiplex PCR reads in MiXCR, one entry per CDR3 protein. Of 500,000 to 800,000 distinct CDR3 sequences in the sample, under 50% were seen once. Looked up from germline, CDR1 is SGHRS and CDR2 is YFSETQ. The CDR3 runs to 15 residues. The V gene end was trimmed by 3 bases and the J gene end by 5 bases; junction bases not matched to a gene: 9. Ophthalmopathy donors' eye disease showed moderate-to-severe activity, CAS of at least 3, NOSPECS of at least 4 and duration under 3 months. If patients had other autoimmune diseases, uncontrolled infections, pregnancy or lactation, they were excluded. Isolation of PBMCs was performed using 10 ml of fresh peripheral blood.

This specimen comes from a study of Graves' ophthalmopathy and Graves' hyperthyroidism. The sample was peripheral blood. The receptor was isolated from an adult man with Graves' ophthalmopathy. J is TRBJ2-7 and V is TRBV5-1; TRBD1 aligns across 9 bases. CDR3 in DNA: TGCGCCAGCAGCTACTTCGGGGGACAGGGTGACGAGCAGTACTTC. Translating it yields CASSYFGGQGDEQYF.